The sequence of this TCR beta chain was determined in a study of T cell responses to AZD1222 COVID-19 vaccine. The study's findings and limits: Dominant CD4 TCR responses targeted spike regions 160-218 and 743-854. Sampling captured repertoires only after the peak T cell response. White British donors predominated, females outnumbered males, and clonal diversity was possibly underestimated.

For this clone: No antigen is known for it.

The table came from immunoSEQ multiplex PCR; TCRdb's copy has only in-frame clones and leaves some out. The sample lists roughly 96,000 clones; about 90% were seen once. Trimming shortened V by 2 bases and J by 2 bases, and 13 bases separated the two germline ends. Germline assignment: CDR1 MNHEY and CDR2 SVGAGI. This CDR3 is built from 15 residues. Sequenced here: peripheral blood, sampled on day 0 of AZD1222 vaccination. The rearrangement links TRBV6-5 to TRBJ2-7; the D call may be TRBD1 or TRBD2 (5 bases each). This clonotype was sampled from an adult in good health. The DNA for the CDR3 is TGTGCCAGCAGTTACGGGGCGGGTACGGCCTACGAGCAGTACTTC. Its protein is CASSYGAGTAYEQYF.